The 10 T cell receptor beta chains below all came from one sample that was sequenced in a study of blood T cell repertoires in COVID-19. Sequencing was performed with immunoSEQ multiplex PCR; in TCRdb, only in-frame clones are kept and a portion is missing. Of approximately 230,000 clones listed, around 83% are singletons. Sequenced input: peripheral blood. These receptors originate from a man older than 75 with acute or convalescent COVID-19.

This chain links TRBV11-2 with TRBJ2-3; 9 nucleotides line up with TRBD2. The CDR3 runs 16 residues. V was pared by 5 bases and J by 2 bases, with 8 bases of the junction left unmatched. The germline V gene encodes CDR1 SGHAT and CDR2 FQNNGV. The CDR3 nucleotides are TGTGCCAGCAGCCTCACGCTAGCGGGGCCCACAGATACGCAGTATTTT. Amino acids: CASSLTLAGPTDTQYF.

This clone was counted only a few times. The DNA of the CDR3 is TGTGCCAGCAGCTTAGTCGGGGGGCCCCAGCCCCAGCATTTT. Translation gives CASSLVGGPQPQHF. The chain combines TRBV7-9 with TRBJ1-5; a possible D gene is TRBD1 (6 bases). V lost 1 base and J lost 7, with 11 bases in between. This CDR3 has 14 amino acids. Germline CDR1 is SEHNR and CDR2 is FQNEAQ (reference sequence).

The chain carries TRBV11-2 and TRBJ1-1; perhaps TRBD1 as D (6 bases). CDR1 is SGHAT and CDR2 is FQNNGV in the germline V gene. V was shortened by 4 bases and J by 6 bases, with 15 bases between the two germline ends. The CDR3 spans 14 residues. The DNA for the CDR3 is TGTGCCAGCAGCTCCCCTCGGGGGGGCGCTGAAGCTTTCTTT. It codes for CASSSPRGGAEAFF.

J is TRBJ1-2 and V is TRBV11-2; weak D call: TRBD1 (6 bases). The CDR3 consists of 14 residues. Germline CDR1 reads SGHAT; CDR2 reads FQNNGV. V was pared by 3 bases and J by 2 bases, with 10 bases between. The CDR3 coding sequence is TGTGCCAGCAGCTTTGGGACAATAAACTATGGCTACACCTTC. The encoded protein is CASSFGTINYGYTF.

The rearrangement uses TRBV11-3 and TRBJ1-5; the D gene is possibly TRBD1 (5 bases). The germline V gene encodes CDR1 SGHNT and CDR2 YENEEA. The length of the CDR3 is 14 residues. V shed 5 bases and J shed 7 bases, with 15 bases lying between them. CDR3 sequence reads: CASSLRTQSQPQHF. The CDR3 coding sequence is TGTGCCAGCAGCCTAAGGACACAGTCCCAGCCCCAGCATTTT. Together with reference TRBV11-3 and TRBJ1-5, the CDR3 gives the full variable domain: EAGVVQSPRYKIIEKKQPVAFWCNPISGHNTLYWYLQNLGQGPELLIRYENEEAVDDSQLPKDRFSAERLKGVDSTLKIQPAELGDSAVYLCASSLRTQSQPQHFGDGTRLSIL.

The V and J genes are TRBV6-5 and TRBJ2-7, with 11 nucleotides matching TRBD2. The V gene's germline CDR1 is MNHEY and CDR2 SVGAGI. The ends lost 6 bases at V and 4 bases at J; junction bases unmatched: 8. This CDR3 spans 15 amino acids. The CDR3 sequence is CASRLTSGETYEQYF. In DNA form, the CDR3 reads TGTGCCAGCAGACTGACTAGCGGGGAGACTTACGAGCAGTACTTC.

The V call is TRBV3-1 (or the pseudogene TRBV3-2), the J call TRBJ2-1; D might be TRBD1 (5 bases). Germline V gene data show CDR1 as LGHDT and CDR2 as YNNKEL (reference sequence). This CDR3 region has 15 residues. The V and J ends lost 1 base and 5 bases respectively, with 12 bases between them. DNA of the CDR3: TGTGCCAGCAGCCAAGCTTGGACAAGCAACAATGAGCAGTTCTTC. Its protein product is CASSQAWTSNNEQFF.

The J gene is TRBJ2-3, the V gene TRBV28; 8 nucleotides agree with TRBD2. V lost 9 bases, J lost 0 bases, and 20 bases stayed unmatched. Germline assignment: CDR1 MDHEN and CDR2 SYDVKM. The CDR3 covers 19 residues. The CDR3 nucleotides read TGTGCCAGTCCCCCCGACGGGGCCCCCGGGGGGGGGAGCACAGATACGCAGTATTTT. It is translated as CASPPDGAPGGGSTDTQYF.

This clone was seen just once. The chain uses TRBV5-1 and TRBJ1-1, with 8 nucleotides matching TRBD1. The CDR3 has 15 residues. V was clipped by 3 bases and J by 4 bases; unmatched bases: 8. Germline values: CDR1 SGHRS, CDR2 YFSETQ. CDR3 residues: CASSSRGQGSTEAFF. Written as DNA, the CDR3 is TGCGCCAGCAGCTCCAGAGGACAGGGTTCCACTGAAGCTTTCTTT.

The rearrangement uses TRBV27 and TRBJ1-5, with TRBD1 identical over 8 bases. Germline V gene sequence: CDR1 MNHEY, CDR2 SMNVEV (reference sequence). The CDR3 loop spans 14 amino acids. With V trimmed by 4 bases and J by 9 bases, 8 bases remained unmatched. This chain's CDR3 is CASSSSDRARPQHF. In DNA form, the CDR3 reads TGTGCCAGCAGTTCCTCGGACAGGGCAAGGCCCCAGCATTTT.